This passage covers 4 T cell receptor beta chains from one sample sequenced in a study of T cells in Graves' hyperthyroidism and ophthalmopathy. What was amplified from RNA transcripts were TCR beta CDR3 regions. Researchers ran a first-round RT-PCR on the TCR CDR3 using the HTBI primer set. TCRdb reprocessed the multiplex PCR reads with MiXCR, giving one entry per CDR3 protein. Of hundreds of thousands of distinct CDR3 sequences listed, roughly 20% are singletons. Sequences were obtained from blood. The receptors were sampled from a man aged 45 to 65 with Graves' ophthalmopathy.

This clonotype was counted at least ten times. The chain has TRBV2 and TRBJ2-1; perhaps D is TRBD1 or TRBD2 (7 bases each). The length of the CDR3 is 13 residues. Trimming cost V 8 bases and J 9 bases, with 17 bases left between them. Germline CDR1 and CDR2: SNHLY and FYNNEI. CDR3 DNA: TGTGCCAGCGCCCCAGACAGGGAGGGTGAGCAGTTCTTC. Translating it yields CASAPDREGEQFF.

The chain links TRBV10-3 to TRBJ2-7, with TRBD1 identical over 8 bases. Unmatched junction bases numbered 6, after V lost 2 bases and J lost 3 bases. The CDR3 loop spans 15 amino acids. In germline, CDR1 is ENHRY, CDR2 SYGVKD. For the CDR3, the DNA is TGTGCCATCAGTGAGGAAATCGGGACAGGCTACGAGCAGTACTTC. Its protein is CAISEEIGTGYEQYF.

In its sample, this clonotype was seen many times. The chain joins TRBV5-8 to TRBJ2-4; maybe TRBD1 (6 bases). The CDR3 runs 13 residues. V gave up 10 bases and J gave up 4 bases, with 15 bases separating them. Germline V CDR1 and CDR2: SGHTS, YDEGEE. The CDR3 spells CAGELQGKNIQYF. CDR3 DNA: TGTGCCGGGGAGTTACAGGGAAAAAACATTCAGTACTTC.

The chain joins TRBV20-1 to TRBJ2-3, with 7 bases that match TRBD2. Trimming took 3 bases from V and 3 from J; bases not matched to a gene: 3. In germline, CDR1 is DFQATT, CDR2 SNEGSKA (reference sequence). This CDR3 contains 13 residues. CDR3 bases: TGCAGTGCTAGCGGGAGGACGACAGATACGCAGTATTTT. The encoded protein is CSASGRTTDTQYF.